This entry describes one T cell receptor beta chain. Its antigen is undetermined. The entry originates in a study of graft-versus-host responses after intestinal transplantation. Overall study: Recipients obtained multivisceral, liver-intestinal, or isolated intestinal transplants. The whole recipient group had anti-thymocyte globulin induction followed by tacrolimus and steroids for two to three years. General study findings and limits: Detected in recipient marrow were GvH clones, some of which were first observed in ileum or blood. Allografts from individuals with graft-donor T cell macrochimerism displayed high graft-versus-host to host-versus-graft clonal ratios.

Measured with immunoSEQ multiplex PCR; TCRdb has only the in-frame clones, and not every one. Altogether 75,000 to 100,000 clones are present, 75% to 95% being singletons, with the ten largest covering roughly 0.17%. The CDR3 contains 19 residues. CDR1 is MRHNA and CDR2 is SNTAGT in the germline V gene. The ends were cut back, 5 bases at V and 0 bases at J, with 20 bases in the middle. This TCR was recovered from a human donor who was the organ donor for an intestinal transplant. The starting material was unstimulated CD4+ T cells sorted from spleen or lymph node cells, obtained before transplant. The chain combines TRBV6-4 with TRBJ2-6, with D perhaps matching TRBD2 (6 bases). DNA of the CDR3: TGTGCCAGCAGTCCCGATCAGGCGGGGTTCCGCTCTGGGGCCAACGTCCTGACTTTC. Its protein is CASSPDQAGFRSGANVLTF.